This is a list of T cell receptor beta chains from one sample in a study of blood T cell repertoires in COVID-19. The assay was immunoSEQ multiplex PCR, and TCRdb's table has in-frame clones only and misses some. This sample carries 450,000 or so clones, roughly 88% of them seen once, and the ten largest clones take 0.6%. The sample consisted of PBMCs or T cells enriched from blood (not recorded which). The receptors here all came from a man younger than 35 who had recovered from COVID-19. Both conserved end residues are part of each CDR3. D genes are given only for firm matches. A row's size may be missing; if present it is once, few, many or a size class.

CDR3nt: TGTGCCAGCAGCTTGAGGGCAGCGGGAAGCTCCTACGAGCAGTACTTC; CDR3aa: CASSLRAAGSSYEQYF; j_gene: TRBJ2-7; d_gene: TRBD2; v_gene: TRBV5-6; abundance: NA
CDR3nt: TGTGCCAGCAGTTTAACAGCTTGGGGCAATCAGCCCCAGCATTTT; CDR3aa: CASSLTAWGNQPQHF; j_gene: TRBJ1-5; d_gene: NA; v_gene: TRBV27; abundance: NA
CDR3nt: TGTGCCAGCAGCTCCGTGGCAGGGGCTAATTCACCCCTCCACTTT; CDR3aa: CASSSVAGANSPLHF; j_gene: TRBJ1-6; d_gene: NA; v_gene: TRBV5-5; abundance: NA
CDR3nt: TGTGCCAGCTCACTTCATGCGGACTACGAGCAGTACTTC; CDR3aa: CASSLHADYEQYF; j_gene: TRBJ2-7; d_gene: NA; v_gene: TRBV18; abundance: NA
CDR3nt: TGTGCCAGCAGCCAAGACGTCGCCGGGTCCAACACTGAAGCTTTCTTT; CDR3aa: CASSQDVAGSNTEAFF; j_gene: TRBJ1-1; d_gene: NA; v_gene: TRBV3-1/TRBV3-2; abundance: NA
CDR3nt: TGTGCCAGCAGTTTAAGGGTTGCAGGGGGCCGAAACATTCAGTACTTC; CDR3aa: CASSLRVAGGRNIQYF; j_gene: TRBJ2-4; d_gene: TRBD1; v_gene: TRBV27; abundance: once
CDR3nt: TGCGCCAGCAGCCCATTGGGACAGGGGCGGACTGAAGCTTTCTTT; CDR3aa: CASSPLGQGRTEAFF; j_gene: TRBJ1-1; d_gene: TRBD1; v_gene: TRBV5-1; abundance: NA
CDR3nt: TGTGCCAGCAGTTCGCGAGCGGGGTACTCCTACGAGCAGTACTTC; CDR3aa: CASSSRAGYSYEQYF; j_gene: TRBJ2-7; d_gene: TRBD2; v_gene: TRBV7-2; abundance: NA
CDR3nt: TGTGCCAGCAGCCCACGCCAGCGGGGGTCTATAACTTCTTACAATGAGCAGTTCTTC; CDR3aa: CASSPRQRGSITSYNEQFF; j_gene: TRBJ2-1; d_gene: TRBD2; v_gene: TRBV7-9; abundance: NA
CDR3nt: TGTGCCAGCAGCCACCACCTGGGGACAGGGGGTTCACCCCTCCACTTT; CDR3aa: CASSHHLGTGGSPLHF; j_gene: TRBJ1-6; d_gene: TRBD1; v_gene: TRBV3-1/TRBV3-2; abundance: NA
CDR3nt: TGTGCCAGCCGGACAGGGGAGAGCGGTACGCAGTATTTT; CDR3aa: CASRTGESGTQYF; j_gene: TRBJ2-3; d_gene: TRBD1; v_gene: TRBV6-6; abundance: NA
CDR3nt: TGTGCCAGCAGCTTGGGGGCGGGGGCCTCCTACAATGAGCAGTTCTTC; CDR3aa: CASSLGAGASYNEQFF; j_gene: TRBJ2-1; d_gene: NA; v_gene: TRBV5-4; abundance: NA
CDR3nt: TGTGCCAGCAGCTTAGCTTCGGGACAGGGCTCAAATCAGCCCCAGCATTTT; CDR3aa: CASSLASGQGSNQPQHF; j_gene: TRBJ1-5; d_gene: TRBD1; v_gene: TRBV7-2; abundance: NA
CDR3nt: TGTGCCAGCAGCGTAGCTGCGGGGGGGATGAAGAACACCGGGGAGCTGTTTTTT; CDR3aa: CASSVAAGGMKNTGELFF; j_gene: TRBJ2-2; d_gene: TRBD2; v_gene: TRBV9; abundance: NA
CDR3nt: TGTGCCAGCTCTACCGCGGGCTCTAATCAGCCCCAGCATTTT; CDR3aa: CASSTAGSNQPQHF; j_gene: TRBJ1-5; d_gene: NA; v_gene: TRBV2; abundance: NA
CDR3nt: TGTGCCAGCAGCCCCGGAGCGGTACAAGAGACCCAGTACTTC; CDR3aa: CASSPGAVQETQYF; j_gene: TRBJ2-5; d_gene: NA; v_gene: TRBV11-1; abundance: NA
CDR3nt: TGTGCCAGTTTACAGGGGGCTTTTGGACCAGAAGCTTTCTTT; CDR3aa: CASLQGAFGPEAFF; j_gene: TRBJ1-1; d_gene: TRBD1; v_gene: TRBV19; abundance: NA
CDR3nt: TGCAGCGTTGACTCTCGACAGGGGCACTATGGCTACACCTTC; CDR3aa: CSVDSRQGHYGYTF; j_gene: TRBJ1-2; d_gene: TRBD1; v_gene: TRBV29-1; abundance: NA
CDR3nt: TGTGCCAGCAGTGACCGACTAGCGGGAGGCACAGATACGCAGTATTTT; CDR3aa: CASSDRLAGGTDTQYF; j_gene: TRBJ2-3; d_gene: TRBD2; v_gene: TRBV6-1; abundance: many
CDR3nt: TGTGCCAGCTCACCCGGACAGGGGAACGTCAATCAGCCCCAGCATTTT; CDR3aa: CASSPGQGNVNQPQHF; j_gene: TRBJ1-5; d_gene: TRBD1; v_gene: TRBV18; abundance: once
CDR3nt: TGTGCCTGGAATGACAGGGCCCCTGAAGCTTTCTTT; CDR3aa: CAWNDRAPEAFF; j_gene: TRBJ1-1; d_gene: TRBD1; v_gene: TRBV30; abundance: NA
CDR3nt: TGTGCCAGCAGCGCAGACAGGGACACTGAAGCTTTCTTT; CDR3aa: CASSADRDTEAFF; j_gene: TRBJ1-1; d_gene: TRBD1; v_gene: TRBV7-9; abundance: NA
CDR3nt: TGTGCCAGCAGCCCACCGGGACTAGCGGGAGATAACTACAATGAGCAGTTCTTC; CDR3aa: CASSPPGLAGDNYNEQFF; j_gene: TRBJ2-1; d_gene: TRBD2; v_gene: TRBV13; abundance: NA
CDR3nt: TGCGCCAGCAGCCCTGGGACAGCGAACACTGAAGCTTTCTTT; CDR3aa: CASSPGTANTEAFF; j_gene: TRBJ1-1; d_gene: TRBD1; v_gene: TRBV5-1; abundance: once
CDR3nt: TGTGCCAGCAGCTCCACCAACGCCCCCCTAGCGGGGGGAATAGATACGCAGTATTTT; CDR3aa: CASSSTNAPLAGGIDTQYF; j_gene: TRBJ2-3; d_gene: TRBD2; v_gene: TRBV7-3; abundance: NA
CDR3nt: TGTGCCAGCAGCTTTTCGAGGGATGGAGCTTTCTTT; CDR3aa: CASSFSRDGAFF; j_gene: TRBJ1-1; d_gene: NA; v_gene: TRBV6-6; abundance: NA
CDR3nt: TGTGCCAGCAGCCTAGGCGGGACTAGTAACAATGAGCAGTTCTTC; CDR3aa: CASSLGGTSNNEQFF; j_gene: TRBJ2-1; d_gene: TRBD2; v_gene: TRBV7-3; abundance: NA
CDR3nt: TGCACCAGCAGCCAAGGTGGACAAAAAGCCGTCTATGGCTACACCTTC; CDR3aa: CTSSQGGQKAVYGYTF; j_gene: TRBJ1-2; d_gene: NA; v_gene: TRBV1; abundance: NA
CDR3nt: TGTGCCACCAGCAGGGCGGGGGGTAATCAGCCCCAGCATTTT; CDR3aa: CATSRAGGNQPQHF; j_gene: TRBJ1-5; d_gene: NA; v_gene: TRBV15; abundance: NA
CDR3nt: TGTGCCAGCAGTCTTGACAGGGGGAAGAGTCAGCCCCAGCATTTT; CDR3aa: CASSLDRGKSQPQHF; j_gene: TRBJ1-5; d_gene: TRBD1; v_gene: TRBV28; abundance: NA
CDR3nt: TGTGCCAGCAGTCCAGCCCCGCCACAGGGCTCACCCCTCCACTTT; CDR3aa: CASSPAPPQGSPLHF; j_gene: TRBJ1-6; d_gene: NA; v_gene: TRBV6-5; abundance: NA
CDR3nt: TGTGCCAGCAGCTTAGTGGGGCGAGGCTCAACTAATGAAAAACTGTTTTTT; CDR3aa: CASSLVGRGSTNEKLFF; j_gene: TRBJ1-4; d_gene: NA; v_gene: TRBV11-2; abundance: once
CDR3nt: TGCGCCAGCAGCCCGGCCACAGAGAATGAGCAGTTCTTC; CDR3aa: CASSPATENEQFF; j_gene: TRBJ2-1; d_gene: NA; v_gene: TRBV5-1; abundance: NA
CDR3nt: TGTGCCACCAGTTTAAGCGGGGGGAATGAGCAGTTCTTC; CDR3aa: CATSLSGGNEQFF; j_gene: TRBJ2-1; d_gene: TRBD2; v_gene: TRBV24-1; abundance: NA
CDR3nt: TGTGCCAGCAGCTTAATAGCGGGGGGACCCTACAATGAGCAGTTCTTC; CDR3aa: CASSLIAGGPYNEQFF; j_gene: TRBJ2-1; d_gene: TRBD2; v_gene: TRBV7-3; abundance: NA
CDR3nt: TGTGCCTGGAGTCCTCTCCCCGGGGAGCTGTTTTTT; CDR3aa: CAWSPLPGELFF; j_gene: TRBJ2-2; d_gene: NA; v_gene: TRBV30; abundance: NA
CDR3nt: TGTGCCAGTAGCGATTACTACGCAGGGGACCGGAATCAGCCCCAGCATTTT; CDR3aa: CASSDYYAGDRNQPQHF; j_gene: TRBJ1-5; d_gene: NA; v_gene: TRBV19; abundance: NA
CDR3nt: TGTGCCAGCAGCCCCGAGGACAGGCATTCACCCCTCCACTTT; CDR3aa: CASSPEDRHSPLHF; j_gene: TRBJ1-6; d_gene: TRBD1; v_gene: TRBV9; abundance: NA
CDR3nt: TGTGCCAGCAGTTCGACAGAAACGTCAAATTCACCCCTCCACTTT; CDR3aa: CASSSTETSNSPLHF; j_gene: TRBJ1-6; d_gene: NA; v_gene: TRBV2; abundance: NA
CDR3nt: TGTGCCAGCAGTCATTACCGGAGGGGCTCCAATCAGCCCCAGCATTTT; CDR3aa: CASSHYRRGSNQPQHF; j_gene: TRBJ1-5; d_gene: NA; v_gene: TRBV5-6; abundance: NA
CDR3nt: TGCAGCGTCACCCCTACGGGGGGTGGACAGCCCCAGCATTTT; CDR3aa: CSVTPTGGGQPQHF; j_gene: TRBJ1-5; d_gene: NA; v_gene: TRBV29-1; abundance: NA
CDR3nt: TGTGCCAGTAGTATACCAGGACAGGGGAACTATGGCTACACCTTC; CDR3aa: CASSIPGQGNYGYTF; j_gene: TRBJ1-2; d_gene: TRBD1; v_gene: TRBV19; abundance: NA
CDR3nt: TGTGCCAGCAGTTTATCCGGGACAAACACTAACTATGGCTACACCTTC; CDR3aa: CASSLSGTNTNYGYTF; j_gene: TRBJ1-2; d_gene: NA; v_gene: TRBV27; abundance: NA
CDR3nt: TGTGCCAGCTTTAATCGAGAGAACACTGAAGCTTTCTTT; CDR3aa: CASFNRENTEAFF; j_gene: TRBJ1-1; d_gene: NA; v_gene: TRBV6-5; abundance: NA
CDR3nt: TGTGCCAGCAGTTTATCAGGAATGTCGGGGCAGCCCCAGCATTTT; CDR3aa: CASSLSGMSGQPQHF; j_gene: TRBJ1-5; d_gene: NA; v_gene: TRBV28; abundance: NA
CDR3nt: TGTGCCAGCAGGCCTATAGGACAGATTCAGCCCCAGCATTTT; CDR3aa: CASRPIGQIQPQHF; j_gene: TRBJ1-5; d_gene: NA; v_gene: TRBV27; abundance: NA
CDR3nt: TGTGCCAGCAGCCTCAGGGAAACTGAAGCTTTCTTT; CDR3aa: CASSLRETEAFF; j_gene: TRBJ1-1; d_gene: NA; v_gene: TRBV5-4; abundance: NA